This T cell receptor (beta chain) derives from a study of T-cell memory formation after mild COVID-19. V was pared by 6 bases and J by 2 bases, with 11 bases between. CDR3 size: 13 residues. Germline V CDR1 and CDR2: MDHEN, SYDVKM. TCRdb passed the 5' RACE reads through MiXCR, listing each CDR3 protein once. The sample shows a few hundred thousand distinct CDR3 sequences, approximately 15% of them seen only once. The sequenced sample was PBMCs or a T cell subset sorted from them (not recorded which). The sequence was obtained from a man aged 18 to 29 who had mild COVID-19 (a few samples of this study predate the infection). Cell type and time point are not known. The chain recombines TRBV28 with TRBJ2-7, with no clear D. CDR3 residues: CASSSTNPYEQYV. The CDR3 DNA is TGTGCCAGCAGCTCGACGAACCCCTACGAGCAGTACGTC.